This TCR beta chain was sequenced during a study of cytomegalovirus exposure and HLA in healthy donors. General study results and limits: A further, later analysis showed that HLA-associated TCR beta chains (compared with equally common others) were more clonally expanded. Available immune exposure information was restricted to CMV serostatus only. In vitro confirmation showed a few CMV-associated chains to be CMV antigen specific. 87-base-pair reads could not separate some V segments, including TRBV6-2 and TRBV6-3.

The study ran its PCR with 60 Vbeta and 13 Jbeta primers. Sequencing used immunoSEQ multiplex PCR; TCRdb keeps in-frame clones, though not all of them. The sample carries fewer than 110,000 clones, around two thirds recorded once. From germline, CDR1 is SGHNT and CDR2 YYREEE (reference sequence). V gave up 3 bases and J gave up 6 bases, with 18 bases separating them. CDR3 length: 15 residues. Turning to this clone: The antigen remains undetermined.

The chain links TRBV5-4 to TRBJ1-2; D possibly corresponds to TRBD1 (6 bases). Specimen: PBMCs. The sequence was obtained from a woman in her thirties or forties in good health and CMV-seropositive. The CDR3 DNA reads TGTGCCAGCAGCTCAGCGAAAACAGGGCTGGATGGCTACACCTTC. It yields the protein CASSSAKTGLDGYTF. The entire variable domain, with the rest obtained from reference TRBV5-4 and TRBJ1-2, is as follows: ETGVTQSPTHLIKTRGQQVTLRCSSQSGHNTVSWYQQALGQGPQFIFQYYREEENGRGNFPPRFSGLQFPNYSSELNVNALELDDSALYLCASSSAKTGLDGYTFGSGTRLTVV.